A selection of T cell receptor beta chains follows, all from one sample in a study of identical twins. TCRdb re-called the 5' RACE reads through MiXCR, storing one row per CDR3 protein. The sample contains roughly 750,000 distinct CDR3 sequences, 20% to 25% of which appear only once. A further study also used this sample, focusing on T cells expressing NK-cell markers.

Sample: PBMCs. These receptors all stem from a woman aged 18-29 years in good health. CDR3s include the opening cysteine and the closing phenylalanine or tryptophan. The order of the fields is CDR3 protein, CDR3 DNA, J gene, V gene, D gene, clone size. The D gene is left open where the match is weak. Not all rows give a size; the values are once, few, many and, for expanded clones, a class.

CDR3: CSADSSGQGVNEQFF; DNA: TGCAGTGCTGATTCTTCGGGACAGGGGGTCAATGAGCAGTTCTTC; J: TRBJ2-1; V: TRBV20-1; D: TRBD1; size: few
CDR3: CASSLAPSGSADTQYF; DNA: TGTGCCAGCAGCTTGGCCCCTAGCGGGTCGGCAGATACGCAGTATTTT; J: TRBJ2-3; V: TRBV5-5; D: TRBD2; size: few
CDR3: CASSLSRGTTGELFF; DNA: TGCGCCAGCAGCTTGAGCAGGGGGACCACCGGGGAGCTGTTTTTT; J: TRBJ2-2; V: TRBV5-1; D: TRBD1; size: few
CDR3: CASSQGDREFDEQYF; DNA: TGCGCCAGCAGCCAGGGGGACAGGGAATTCGACGAGCAGTACTTC; J: TRBJ2-7; V: TRBV4-3; D: TRBD1; size: few
CDR3: CASSPGLAGPLRQFF; DNA: TGTGCCAGCAGCCCCGGACTAGCGGGACCCCTCAGGCAGTTCTTC; J: TRBJ2-1; V: TRBV7-6; D: TRBD2; size: few
CDR3: CASSLRGSPLHF; DNA: TGTGCCAGCAGTTTGAGGGGTTCACCCCTCCACTTT; J: TRBJ1-6; V: TRBV5-6; D: -; size: -
CDR3: CAISADRDNEQFF; DNA: TGTGCCATCAGTGCGGACAGGGACAATGAGCAGTTCTTC; J: TRBJ2-1; V: TRBV10-3; D: TRBD1; size: many
CDR3: CASSLAGGGLQRENIQYF; DNA: TGTGCCAGCAGCTTAGCCGGCGGGGGGCTACAAAGGGAAAACATTCAGTACTTC; J: TRBJ2-4; V: TRBV11-1; D: TRBD2; size: -
CDR3: CASGARGMNQETQYF; DNA: TGCGCCAGCGGGGCGCGCGGGATGAACCAAGAGACCCAGTACTTC; J: TRBJ2-5; V: TRBV5-1; D: -; size: -
CDR3: CSAGQARYEQYF; DNA: TGCAGTGCGGGACAGGCTAGATACGAGCAGTACTTC; J: TRBJ2-7; V: TRBV20-1; D: TRBD1; size: -
CDR3: CSAMPPDKYEQYF; DNA: TGCAGTGCTATGCCCCCCGACAAATACGAGCAGTACTTC; J: TRBJ2-7; V: TRBV20-1; D: -; size: many
CDR3: CSARGTARETQYF; DNA: TGCAGTGCTAGAGGGACCGCCCGGGAGACCCAGTACTTC; J: TRBJ2-5; V: TRBV20-1; D: -; size: few
CDR3: CASSRDREETQYF; DNA: TGTGCCAGCAGCCGGGACAGGGAAGAGACCCAGTACTTC; J: TRBJ2-5; V: TRBV12-3/TRBV12-4; D: TRBD1; size: many
CDR3: CASSRLTGGDEQYF; DNA: TGTGCCAGCAGCAGGTTGACAGGGGGCGACGAGCAGTACTTC; J: TRBJ2-7; V: TRBV13; D: TRBD1; size: -
CDR3: CASSPTNWEQYF; DNA: TGTGCCAGCTCACCAACCAACTGGGAGCAGTACTTC; J: TRBJ2-7; V: TRBV18; D: -; size: -
CDR3: CASSLGSPYNEQFF; DNA: TGTGCCAGCAGTTTAGGGTCACCCTACAATGAGCAGTTCTTC; J: TRBJ2-1; V: TRBV12-3/TRBV12-4; D: -; size: -
CDR3: CASSLDVQIYQPQHF; DNA: TGTGCCAGCAGCTTAGATGTGCAGATCTATCAGCCCCAGCATTTT; J: TRBJ1-5; V: TRBV7-2; D: -; size: -
CDR3: CASSFGGGAADTQYF; DNA: TGTGCCAGCAGCTTCGGCGGGGGGGCCGCTGATACGCAGTATTTT; J: TRBJ2-3; V: TRBV11-2; D: TRBD2; size: many
CDR3: CASSQMTGSEQYF; DNA: TGTGCCAGCAGCCAAATGACAGGTTCCGAGCAGTACTTC; J: TRBJ2-7; V: TRBV3-1; D: -; size: many
CDR3: CASQGANNQPQHF; DNA: TGTGCCAGCCAGGGGGCGAACAATCAGCCCCAGCATTTT; J: TRBJ1-5; V: TRBV6-1; D: TRBD1; size: -
CDR3: CASSRPGTSGVLSKQYF; DNA: TGTGCCAGCAGCCGTCCCGGGACTAGCGGAGTTCTCTCCAAGCAGTACTTC; J: TRBJ2-7; V: TRBV6-1; D: TRBD2; size: -
CDR3: CSAKSSLTVSEAFF; DNA: TGCAGTGCCAAGAGTTCTCTGACAGTCTCTGAAGCTTTCTTT; J: TRBJ1-1; V: TRBV20-1; D: -; size: -
CDR3: CSASRGQVYDTQYF; DNA: TGCAGTGCTAGTCGGGGGCAGGTGTACGATACGCAGTATTTT; J: TRBJ2-3; V: TRBV20-1; D: -; size: -
CDR3: CASGANPGQGAVHSYNEQFF; DNA: TGTGCCAGCGGGGCTAATCCGGGACAGGGGGCGGTTCATTCGTACAATGAGCAGTTCTTC; J: TRBJ2-1; V: TRBV25-1; D: TRBD1; size: few
CDR3: CASSEQGAPLYEQYF; DNA: TGCGCCAGCAGTGAACAGGGGGCCCCCCTCTACGAGCAGTACTTC; J: TRBJ2-7; V: TRBV10-2; D: TRBD1; size: many
CDR3: CSGRGTNGYTF; DNA: TGCAGCGGTAGGGGGACTAATGGCTACACCTTC; J: TRBJ1-2; V: TRBV29-1; D: -; size: many
CDR3: CASSLAGTAQSLTDTQYF; DNA: TGTGCCAGCAGCTTAGCGGGGACCGCTCAGAGCCTCACAGATACGCAGTATTTT; J: TRBJ2-3; V: TRBV7-8; D: -; size: few
CDR3: CASSQEGPGVTGANVLTF; DNA: TGTGCCAGCAGCCAAGAAGGCCCAGGAGTAACGGGGGCCAACGTCCTGACTTTC; J: TRBJ2-6; V: TRBV4-2; D: -; size: -
CDR3: CSAGTGTGSTEAFF; DNA: TGCAGTGCTGGAACCGGGACAGGGAGCACTGAAGCTTTCTTT; J: TRBJ1-1; V: TRBV20-1; D: TRBD1; size: -
CDR3: CSARGATRGSEQFF; DNA: TGCAGTGCTAGAGGGGCGACGCGGGGATCTGAGCAGTTCTTC; J: TRBJ2-1; V: TRBV20-1; D: -; size: -
CDR3: CASGFGRGGNQPQHF; DNA: TGTGCCAGCGGCTTCGGCAGGGGAGGGAATCAGCCCCAGCATTTT; J: TRBJ1-5; V: TRBV2; D: -; size: many
CDR3: CASSAHETQYF; DNA: TGTGCCAGCAGTGCTCATGAGACCCAGTACTTC; J: TRBJ2-5; V: TRBV7-6; D: -; size: few
CDR3: CSVVSGREQYF; DNA: TGCAGCGTTGTCTCGGGGCGCGAGCAGTACTTC; J: TRBJ2-7; V: TRBV29-1; D: -; size: many
CDR3: CASGLVRDGTLTDTQYF; DNA: TGTGCTAGTGGTTTGGTACGAGACGGAACCCTCACAGATACGCAGTATTTT; J: TRBJ2-3; V: TRBV12-5; D: -; size: -
CDR3: CAISEQTGANYGYTF; DNA: TGTGCCATCAGTGAACAGACAGGGGCTAACTATGGCTACACCTTC; J: TRBJ1-2; V: TRBV10-3; D: TRBD1; size: few
CDR3: CASSPAPGSNTEAFF; DNA: TGCGCCAGCAGCCCGGCCCCGGGATCGAACACTGAAGCTTTCTTT; J: TRBJ1-1; V: TRBV5-1; D: -; size: -
CDR3: CASSLGLGLYYEQYF; DNA: TGTGCCAGCAGCTTAGGTCTGGGACTGTACTACGAGCAGTACTTC; J: TRBJ2-7; V: TRBV11-2; D: -; size: -
CDR3: CASSLFRGDQETQYF; DNA: TGTGCCAGCAGCCTCTTTAGGGGGGACCAAGAGACCCAGTACTTC; J: TRBJ2-5; V: TRBV25-1; D: -; size: few
CDR3: CASSQRGQGLNEQFF; DNA: TGTGCCAGCAGCCAAAGGGGACAGGGATTAAATGAGCAGTTCTTC; J: TRBJ2-1; V: TRBV12-3/TRBV12-4; D: TRBD1; size: -
CDR3: CASSPQARLAEQYF; DNA: TGTGCCAGCTCACCACAGGCCCGGCTTGCGGAGCAGTACTTC; J: TRBJ2-7; V: TRBV18; D: -; size: -
CDR3: CASSQDGRGGYYEQYF; DNA: TGCGCCAGCAGCCAAGATGGTCGCGGGGGGTACTACGAGCAGTACTTC; J: TRBJ2-7; V: TRBV4-1; D: TRBD2; size: few
CDR3: CASSLERGGGSYNEQFF; DNA: TGCGCCAGCAGCTTGGAAAGGGGAGGGGGCTCCTACAATGAGCAGTTCTTC; J: TRBJ2-1; V: TRBV5-1; D: -; size: -
CDR3: CASSPEQSHEQYF; DNA: TGTGCCAGCAGCCCGGAACAGAGCCACGAGCAGTACTTC; J: TRBJ2-7; V: TRBV7-6; D: -; size: many
CDR3: CASSPVQDEQFF; DNA: TGTGCCAGCTCACCGGTGCAGGATGAGCAGTTCTTC; J: TRBJ2-1; V: TRBV18; D: -; size: -
CDR3: CASSFGFETQYF; DNA: TGTGCCAGCAGCTTTGGATTTGAGACCCAGTACTTC; J: TRBJ2-5; V: TRBV5-6; D: -; size: -
CDR3: CAIRDGKGDYEQYF; DNA: TGTGCCATCAGGGATGGGAAGGGAGACTACGAGCAGTACTTC; J: TRBJ2-7; V: TRBV10-3; D: -; size: few
CDR3: CSYSTSGETQYF; DNA: TGCAGTTACTCGACTAGCGGAGAGACCCAGTACTTC; J: TRBJ2-5; V: TRBV20-1; D: TRBD2; size: few
CDR3: CAISAYREDYEQFF; DNA: TGTGCCATCAGTGCCTACCGGGAGGACTATGAGCAGTTCTTC; J: TRBJ2-1; V: TRBV10-3; D: TRBD2; size: few
CDR3: CASRGNVGNTIYF; DNA: TGTGCCAGCAGGGGGAACGTGGGAAACACCATATATTTT; J: TRBJ1-3; V: TRBV12-3/TRBV12-4; D: -; size: many
CDR3: CASSHPGAPHEQYF; DNA: TGTGCCAGCAGCCACCCAGGTGCCCCCCACGAGCAGTACTTC; J: TRBJ2-7; V: TRBV12-3/TRBV12-4; D: -; size: -
CDR3: CSARAGGFETQYF; DNA: TGCAGTGCTAGGGCGGGAGGGTTTGAGACCCAGTACTTC; J: TRBJ2-5; V: TRBV20-1; D: TRBD2; size: many
CDR3: CASSPETGLAGGEQFF; DNA: TGTGCCAGCAGCCCGGAAACGGGACTAGCGGGAGGTGAGCAGTTCTTC; J: TRBJ2-1; V: TRBV9; D: TRBD2; size: many
CDR3: CASTLSGGRRTNEQFF; DNA: TGTGCCAGCACCCTATCCGGGGGTCGCAGGACCAATGAGCAGTTCTTC; J: TRBJ2-1; V: TRBV12-3/TRBV12-4; D: -; size: -
CDR3: CASSQGLGGRGYTF; DNA: TGCGCCAGCAGCCAAGGGCTGGGAGGCCGTGGCTACACCTTC; J: TRBJ1-2; V: TRBV4-1; D: -; size: -